Presented here are 26 T cell receptor beta chains from one specimen sequenced in a study of blood T cell repertoires in COVID-19. Using immunoSEQ multiplex PCR, the repertoire was profiled, and TCRdb retains in-frame clones only, with some absent. Here the sample spans under 150,000 clones, around 85% being singletons. Sequenced material: peripheral blood. The source of these receptors is a woman between 50 and 59 years old who had recovered from COVID-19.

The V and J genes are TRBV7-9 and TRBJ1-1; D gene unclear. Germline CDR1 SEHNR, CDR2 FQNEAQ (reference sequence). The V end was cut by 7 bases, the J end by 4 bases, with 16 bases between. This CDR3 region has 14 residues. CDR3 region: CASTPTGLGTEAFF. The DNA for the CDR3 is TGTGCCAGCACCCCGACGGGTCTGGGCACTGAAGCTTTCTTT. Full variable domain (rest looked up from reference TRBV7-9 and TRBJ1-1): DTGVSQNPRHKITKRGQNVTFRCDPISEHNRLYWYRQTLGQGPEFLTYFQNEAQLEKSRLLSDRFSAERPKGSFSTLEIQRTEQGDSAMYLCASTPTGLGTEAFFGQGTRLTVV.

The chain recombines TRBV5-1 with TRBJ2-1; possible D gene TRBD2, 6 bases. V was shortened by 2 bases and J by 1 base, with 10 bases between the two germline ends. The CDR3 totals 15 residues. Germline CDR1 is SGHRS and CDR2 is YFSETQ. The CDR3 bases are TGCGCCAGCAGCTTTGGCGGGGAGTCCTACAATGAGCAGTTCTTC. It is translated as CASSFGGESYNEQFF. The whole variable domain, filled in from reference TRBV5-1 and TRBJ2-1, reads KAGVTQTPRYLIKTRGQQVTLSCSPISGHRSVSWYQQTPGQGLQFLFEYFSETQRNKGNFPGRFSGRQFSNSRSEMNVSTLELGDSALYLCASSFGGESYNEQFFGPGTRLTVL.

This clone was found once. The chain uses TRBV6-5 and TRBJ2-5; 7 nucleotides agree with TRBD1. This CDR3 region has 15 residues. Per germline, CDR1 MNHEY and CDR2 SVGAGI. Unmatched junction bases numbered 12, after V lost 6 bases and J lost 5 bases. The CDR3 DNA reads as TGTGCCAGCAGCTCAAGACAGGGTAAGGCGGAGACCCAGTACTTC. Protein product: CASSSRQGKAETQYF.

The gene calls are TRBV5-6 and TRBJ2-7; D is possibly TRBD2 (6 bases). V was shortened by 0 bases and J by 0 bases, with 10 bases between the two germline ends. Looked up from germline, CDR1 is SGHDT and CDR2 is YYEEEE. CDR3 size: 15 residues. CDR3 DNA sequence: TGTGCCAGCAGCTTGGCTACCGGGAGCTCCTACGAGCAGTACTTC. This gives the protein CASSLATGSSYEQYF.

On this clone itself: Different DNA sequences within this sample yield the same CDR3. The V call is TRBV18, the J call TRBJ2-3; D unclear. V shed 3 bases and J shed 0 bases, with 4 bases lying between them. The CDR3 extends over 13 amino acids. Germline lookup yields CDR1 KGHSH and CDR2 LQKENI. CDR3 DNA: TGTGCCAGCTCACCCCCTAGCACAGATACGCAGTATTTT. This codes for CASSPPSTDTQYF.

This chain joins TRBV29-1 and TRBJ2-7; D is uncertain. CDR1 and CDR2 from the germline V gene are SQVTM and ANQGSEA. This CDR3 contains 12 residues. V was clipped by 0 bases and J by 7 bases, with 10 bases between them. The CDR3, as DNA: TGCAGCGTTGAAGATCGTCCGGAGGAGCAGTACTTC. As protein: CSVEDRPEEQYF.

This chain uses TRBV18 with TRBJ1-1, with D unresolved. CDR1 and CDR2 from the germline V gene are KGHSH and LQKENI. The CDR3 is made up of 14 amino acids. The germline V and J ends were trimmed by 3 bases and 1 base, with 9 bases remaining between them. The CDR3, as DNA: TGTGCCAGCTCACCGGTAGGGAGGAACACTGAAGCTTTCTTT. As protein: CASSPVGRNTEAFF.

The J gene is TRBJ1-2, the V gene TRBV19; D might be TRBD1 (6 bases). Trimming took off 6 bases at V and 0 bases at J, with 11 bases between the two ends. Germline V CDR1 and CDR2: LNHDA, SQIVND (reference sequence). The CDR3 is made up of 14 amino acids. In nucleotides, the CDR3 is TGTGCCAGTAGGAAAACAGGGACTAACTATGGCTACACCTTC. Amino acids: CASRKTGTNYGYTF.

This clone was counted once. The chain links TRBV19 to TRBJ1-5, with 10 bases identical to TRBD1. This CDR3 comprises 14 residues. Per the germline V gene, CDR1 is LNHDA and CDR2 is SQIVND (reference sequence). V gave up 3 bases and J gave up 9 bases; unmatched junction bases: 5. CDR3 region: CASSIGTGELPQHF. The CDR3 DNA reads TGTGCCAGTAGTATTGGGACAGGGGAATTGCCCCAGCATTTT.

The rearrangement links TRBV6-5 to TRBJ2-7; 11 bases fit TRBD2. The CDR3 totals 13 residues. The germline gives CDR1 MNHEY, CDR2 SVGAGI. The trim removed 10 bases at V and 2 bases at J, leaving 4 bases unmatched. CDR3 in DNA: TGTGCCACCCGACTAGCGGGAACCTACGAGCAGTACTTC. It is translated as CATRLAGTYEQYF.

This clone was recorded only once. The chain links TRBV6-4 to TRBJ1-4; D is uncertain. V was shortened by 6 bases and J by 4 bases, with 24 bases between the two germline ends. The CDR3 has 18 amino acids. Germline V CDR1 and CDR2: MRHNA, SNTAGT. The DNA for the CDR3 is TGTGCCAGCAGCGAACGGGCTGAGGGCTCCAAAGTTAATGAAAAACTGTTTTTT. Translating gives CASSERAEGSKVNEKLFF.

The rearrangement uses TRBV18 and TRBJ1-3, with TRBD1 matching over 8 bases. V lost 2 bases and J lost 0; bases outside the gene matches: 3. The CDR3 is made up of 16 amino acids. The germline V gene encodes CDR1 KGHSH and CDR2 LQKENI. The CDR3 nucleotides are TGTGCCAGCTCACCAAGGGACAGGCCCTCTGGAAACACCATATATTTT. Translating it yields CASSPRDRPSGNTIYF.

V and J are TRBV11-3 and TRBJ2-7, with a weak D call TRBD2 (6 bases). Germline V gene data show CDR1 as SGHNT and CDR2 as YENEEA. This CDR3 has 14 amino acids. Trimming stripped 3 bases from V and 2 bases from J, with 11 bases between. The CDR3 nucleotides read TGTGCCAGCAGCTTCACCGGAGGGGCCTACGAGCAGTACTTC. It translates to CASSFTGGAYEQYF. The whole variable domain, remainder taken from reference TRBV11-3 and TRBJ2-7, is EAGVVQSPRYKIIEKKQPVAFWCNPISGHNTLYWYLQNLGQGPELLIRYENEEAVDDSQLPKDRFSAERLKGVDSTLKIQPAELGDSAVYLCASSFTGGAYEQYFGPGTRLTVT.

This rearrangement joins TRBV6-1 to TRBJ1-2, with unresolved D. The CDR3 extends over 16 amino acids. Between the trimmed V and J ends, which lost 0 bases and 4 bases, there was a span of 15 bases. Germline values: CDR1 MNHNS, CDR2 SASEGT. The CDR3 nucleotides are TGTGCCAGCAGTGAAGCGCTTTCAGTACAACCCTATGGCTACACCTTC. Encoded protein: CASSEALSVQPYGYTF.

This rearrangement joins TRBV28 to TRBJ2-5, with TRBD2 identical over 15 bases. Germline CDR1 is MDHEN and CDR2 is SYDVKM. V lost 5 bases, J lost 5 bases, and 12 bases stayed unmatched. This CDR3 is built from 18 residues. CDR3 in amino acids: CASSPSGLAGGRGETQYF. The CDR3 nucleotides are TGTGCCAGCAGTCCCTCCGGACTAGCGGGAGGGCGAGGTGAGACCCAGTACTTC.

V and J are TRBV5-4 and TRBJ1-2; 9 bases line up with TRBD1. CDR1 is SGHNT and CDR2 is YYREEE in the germline V gene (reference sequence). Trimming cost V 4 bases and J 7 bases; bases outside gene matches: 11. The CDR3 spans 15 residues. The CDR3 protein is CASSRREGQGSGYTF. DNA of the CDR3: TGTGCCAGCAGCAGGCGCGAGGGACAGGGAAGTGGCTACACCTTC.

This clone was counted a single time. The J gene is TRBJ1-6, the V gene TRBV27; D is ambiguous. Germline V gene lookup returns CDR1 MNHEY and CDR2 SMNVEV (reference sequence). V lost 4 bases and J lost 6, with 16 bases in between. The CDR3 runs 16 residues. CDR3 loop: CASSSGSRGFNSPLHF. For the CDR3, the DNA is TGTGCCAGCAGTTCTGGATCTAGAGGATTTAATTCACCCCTCCACTTT.

The chain links TRBV10-1 to TRBJ2-5; D is perhaps TRBD2 (6 bases). Germline CDR1 WNHNN, CDR2 SYGVQD (reference sequence). V was clipped by 6 bases and J by 3 bases, with 20 bases between them. This CDR3 has 16 amino acids. CDR3 sequence: CASSATREDYKETQYF. In DNA form, the CDR3 reads TGCGCCAGCAGCGCGACGAGGGAGGATTATAAAGAGACCCAGTACTTC.

V is TRBV7-9 and J is TRBJ1-5; D is undetermined. Trimming removed 4 bases at V and 6 bases at J, with 10 bases between. The V gene's germline CDR1 is SEHNR and CDR2 FQNEAQ (reference sequence). This CDR3 has 13 residues. The CDR3 DNA follows: TGTGCCAGCAGCTATAGCGGGAGTCAGCCCCAGCATTTT. It is translated as CASSYSGSQPQHF.

This clone was detected only a few times. The chain joins TRBV2 to TRBJ1-2; D unclear. This CDR3 has 13 residues. V was pared by 6 bases and J by 4 bases, with 12 bases between. Germline V CDR1 and CDR2: SNHLY, FYNNEI. In DNA, the CDR3 is TGTGCCAGCAGGTACACAGAGTCCTATGGCTACACCTTC. This encodes CASRYTESYGYTF.

A word on this clone: Other nucleotide sequences from this sample produce the same CDR3. V and J are TRBV6-5 and TRBJ1-1; 10 bases align to TRBD1. Germline CDR1 is MNHEY and CDR2 is SVGAGI. CDR3 length: 14 residues. J was trimmed by 1 base and V by 6 bases; bases with no gene match: 2. The CDR3 DNA follows: TGTGCCAGCAGGCGGGACAGGGGGAACACTGAAGCTTTCTTT. It yields the protein CASRRDRGNTEAFF.

The CDR3 DNA follows: TGTGCCAGCAGCTTAGTGCAGTATGAAGAGACCCAGTACTTC. It specifies CASSLVQYEETQYF. The V and J genes are TRBV7-2 and TRBJ2-5; D remains unclear. Germline V CDR1 and CDR2: SGHTA, FQGNSA. The CDR3 has 14 amino acids. The V gene lost 1 base and the J gene lost 3 bases, with 9 bases spanning the gap.

This clone was found many times. J is TRBJ2-7 and V is TRBV11-2; D gene uncertain. CDR3 size: 12 residues. With 5 bases removed from V and 2 bases from J, the gap between germline ends came to 7 bases. Looked up from germline, CDR1 is SGHAT and CDR2 is FQNNGV. The CDR3 nucleotides read TGTGCCAGCAGCCAGTACACCTACGAGCAGTACTTC. Protein sequence: CASSQYTYEQYF.

V and J are TRBV27 and TRBJ1-2; 7 nucleotides line up with TRBD1. The CDR3 has 16 residues. CDR1 is MNHEY and CDR2 is SMNVEV in the germline V gene (reference sequence). J lost 8 bases, V lost 6 bases, and 18 bases had no gene match. In nucleotides, the CDR3 is TGTGCCAGCAGCCAAACCCTCAGGGGGAGCTGGGAAGGCTACACCTTC. Residues: CASSQTLRGSWEGYTF.

The chain joins TRBV9 to TRBJ1-1; TRBD1 is a possible D gene (5 bases). V lost 3 bases and J lost 1, with 10 bases in between. The CDR3 has 14 residues. Germline V lookup: CDR1 SGDLS, CDR2 YYNGEE. Written as DNA, the CDR3 is TGTGCCAGCAGCGGATTAACAGGGAACACTGAAGCTTTCTTT. This codes for CASSGLTGNTEAFF. Using reference TRBV9 and TRBJ1-1 for the parts outside the CDR3, the full variable domain is DSGVTQTPKHLITATGQRVTLRCSPRSGDLSVYWYQQSLDQGLQFLIQYYNGEERAKGNILERFSAQQFPDLHSELNLSSLELGDSALYFCASSGLTGNTEAFFGQGTRLTVV.

The chain recombines TRBV7-3 with TRBJ1-1; a possible D gene is TRBD1 (5 bases). V was pared by 5 bases and J by 2 bases, with 18 bases between. The CDR3 sequence is 16 residues long. Germline values: CDR1 SGHTA, CDR2 FQGTGA. The CDR3 spells CASSPSFGAINTEAFF. The CDR3, as DNA: TGTGCCAGCAGCCCCAGTTTTGGGGCGATCAACACTGAAGCTTTCTTT.